This section outlines one TCR beta chain sequence together with its context. This record comes from a study of CD8 T cells in Susac syndrome. In blood CD8+ and CD4+ T cells, TCR beta underwent sequencing. Each multiple sclerosis control was a treatment-naive patient with relapsing-remitting disease that was either stable or active. TEMRA cells were FACS-enriched and CD8+ and CD4+ T cells negatively isolated. The germline gives CDR1 MNHEY, CDR2 SVGAGI. The CDR3 totals 15 residues. The V gene lost 7 bases and the J gene lost 5 bases, with 15 bases spanning the gap. An amount of RNA that ranged from roughly 0.45 to 1 ug was reverse transcribed with random hexamers. The TCR beta CDR3 was amplified by immunoSEQ multiplex PCR across 54 Vbeta, 13 Jbeta. TCRdb reprocessed the immunoSEQ multiplex PCR reads via MiXCR and lists one record per CDR3 protein. The repertoire holds a few hundred thousand distinct CDR3 sequences, with around 85% as singletons.

This clonotype originated in a human donor with multiple sclerosis. The sample was CD8+ T cells from PBMCs. The rearrangement joins TRBV6-5 to TRBJ1-6; the D gene is possibly TRBD1 (5 bases). CDR3 coding DNA: TGTGCCAGCACCCCCCGGTGGGGCGATAATTCACCCCTCCACTTT. Protein sequence: CASTPRWGDNSPLHF.